These T cell receptor beta chains were read from a single sample in a study of human T cells and chemical hapten exposure. TCRdb fed the RACE reads into MiXCR, producing one record per CDR3 protein. This table holds more than 100,000 distinct CDR3 sequences, about 11% found once. The sequenced sample was whole blood, obtained in connection with sensitization to the hapten diphenylcyclopropenone (DPC). These receptors all stem from a woman between 45 and 65 years old with alopecia areata. Some clones in this sample may be carry-over from other donors' samples. Each CDR3 is given with its conserved first and last residue. The D gene is left open where the match is weak. Size values are once, few and many counts, or a class for expanded clones, and some rows have none.

j_call d_call clone_size v_call cdr3_aa cdr3_nt
TRBJ2-7 TRBD2 many TRBV20-1 CSAGTSYSYEQYF TGCAGTGCCGGGACTAGCTACTCCTACGAGCAGTACTTC
TRBJ1-1 TRBD1 many TRBV10-3 CAIMGNRGLNTEAFF TGTGCCATCATGGGGAACAGGGGGCTGAACACTGAAGCTTTCTTT
TRBJ1-1 NA few TRBV30 CAWSVPAGNTEAFF TGTGCCTGGAGCGTTCCCGCAGGGAACACTGAAGCTTTCTTT
TRBJ1-5 NA many TRBV7-9 CASSLVGNQPQHF TGTGCCAGCAGCTTAGTAGGCAATCAGCCCCAGCATTTT
TRBJ2-3 NA NA TRBV29-1 CSVEGAVGRIATDTQYF TGCAGCGTTGAAGGGGCCGTCGGACGTATTGCGACAGATACGCAGTATTTT
TRBJ2-5 NA NA TRBV28 CASSFPQETQYF TGTGCCAGCAGTTTCCCTCAAGAGACCCAGTACTTC
TRBJ2-3 TRBD2 NA TRBV27 CASSLLAGPTDTQYF TGTGCCAGCAGTTTACTAGCGGGGCCCACAGATACGCAGTATTTT
TRBJ2-1 NA few TRBV11-2 CASSLEPYNEQFF TGTGCCAGCAGCTTAGAACCCTACAATGAGCAGTTCTTC
TRBJ2-7 NA few TRBV9 CASSSGLGIGNHEQYF TGTGCCAGCAGCTCCGGCCTGGGTATAGGGAACCACGAGCAGTACTTC
TRBJ2-7 NA NA TRBV2 CASSERPYEQYF TGTGCCAGCAGTGAACGGCCATACGAGCAGTACTTC
TRBJ1-3 NA few TRBV7-8 CASSLGPTLQASSGNTIYF TGTGCCAGCAGCTTAGGCCCTACCCTACAGGCAAGCTCTGGAAACACCATATATTTT
TRBJ2-3 NA few TRBV6-5 CASTRTESDTQYF TGTGCCAGCACCCGGACAGAATCAGATACGCAGTATTTT
TRBJ2-3 NA NA TRBV7-2 CASSPQSTTSTDTQYF TGTGCCAGCAGTCCCCAGTCGACAACTAGCACAGATACGCAGTATTTT
TRBJ1-4 NA NA TRBV6-2/TRBV6-3 CASSTNEKLFF TGTGCCAGCAGTACGAATGAAAAACTGTTTTTT
TRBJ2-5 TRBD1 many TRBV10-3 CATGQGEQGGVRSAETQYF TGTGCCACCGGACAGGGGGAGCAGGGAGGGGTCCGTTCAGCAGAGACCCAGTACTTC
TRBJ2-7 NA NA TRBV2 CASKGNGPNEQYF TGTGCCAGCAAGGGCAACGGACCCAACGAGCAGTACTTC
TRBJ2-3 TRBD2 few TRBV4-3 CASSQDSGRPDTQYF TGCGCCAGCAGCCAAGATAGCGGGCGCCCAGATACGCAGTATTTT
TRBJ2-3 TRBD1 NA TRBV29-1 CSADRPSTDTQYF TGCAGCGCGGACAGGCCAAGCACAGATACGCAGTATTTT
TRBJ1-1 NA few TRBV5-1 CASSLERGDTEAFF TGCGCCAGCAGCTTGGAAAGGGGGGACACTGAAGCTTTCTTT
TRBJ2-1 NA few TRBV5-1 CANLNPGKISYNEQFF TGCGCCAACCTCAACCCAGGGAAGATTTCCTACAATGAGCAGTTCTTC
TRBJ2-1 TRBD1 many TRBV7-2 CASSLGWDSGNEQFF TGTGCCAGCAGCTTAGGTTGGGACAGTGGCAATGAGCAGTTCTTC
TRBJ2-2 NA few TRBV24-1 CATSDSDLGTEELFF TGTGCCACCAGTGACTCGGACCTCGGCACCGAGGAGCTGTTTTTT
TRBJ1-3 NA few TRBV20-1 CSARDAMSGTVSGNTIYF TGCAGTGCTAGAGATGCTATGAGCGGGACGGTCTCTGGAAACACCATATATTTT
TRBJ1-6 NA few TRBV10-3 CAINTYNSPLHF TGTGCCATCAACACCTATAATTCACCCCTCCACTTT
TRBJ2-1 TRBD2 few TRBV29-1 CSFRRAGGNEQFF TGCAGCTTCCGACGAGCGGGGGGAAATGAGCAGTTCTTC
TRBJ1-5 NA NA TRBV28 CASKGSNQPQHF TGTGCCAGCAAAGGCAGCAATCAGCCCCAGCATTTT
TRBJ1-1 NA NA TRBV12-3/TRBV12-4 CASSLRGMNTEAFF TGTGCCAGCAGTTTAAGGGGGATGAACACTGAAGCTTTCTTT
TRBJ1-6 TRBD1 NA TRBV15 CATSRDGTANSPLNF TGTGCCACCAGCCGAGATGGGACAGCAAATTCACCCCTCAACTTT
TRBJ1-1 NA NA TRBV18 CASSPQQDMNTEAFF TGTGCCAGCTCACCTCAACAGGACATGAACACTGAAGCTTTCTTT
TRBJ2-3 NA few TRBV10-3 CAIGTDTDTQYF TGTGCCATCGGAACAGACACAGATACGCAGTATTTT
TRBJ1-5 NA NA TRBV12-5 CASALGVGQPQHF TGTGCTAGTGCTTTGGGGGTAGGACAGCCCCAGCATTTT
TRBJ2-3 TRBD2 few TRBV13 CASRRVREVPDTQYF TGTGCCAGCAGGAGAGTGCGGGAGGTCCCAGATACGCAGTATTTT
TRBJ2-2 TRBD2 few TRBV20-1 CSAKTSGGTTGELFF TGCAGTGCCAAGACTAGCGGGGGGACCACCGGGGAGCTGTTTTTT
TRBJ2-7 TRBD1 NA TRBV3-1 CASSQGTGGEQYF TGTGCCAGCAGCCAAGGCACAGGGGGTGAGCAGTACTTC
TRBJ1-3 TRBD1 NA TRBV20-1 CSAYRTGKGNTIYF TGCAGTGCTTACAGGACAGGGAAGGGGAACACCATATATTTT
TRBJ1-3 TRBD1 few TRBV10-3 CAIRSQGARGNTIYF TGTGCCATCAGGTCACAGGGGGCACGTGGAAACACCATATATTTT
TRBJ1-5 TRBD1 few TRBV27 CASSNRGGQPQHF TGTGCCAGCAGTAACAGGGGCGGTCAGCCCCAGCATTTT
TRBJ1-5 NA NA TRBV20-1 CSAWMTDPNQPQHF TGCAGTGCTTGGATGACCGATCCCAATCAGCCCCAGCATTTT